Presented here are 19 T cell receptor beta chains from one specimen sequenced in a study of blood T cells in healthy people across ages. Together with a sample-barcoded 5' primer, a J-beta primer mix was included in a second PCR lasting about 6 to 12 cycles. TCRdb processed the 5' RACE reads anew with MiXCR; each CDR3 protein has one entry. Of about 730,000 distinct CDR3 sequences in the sample, roughly 41% were seen once. Source material: blood. These receptors all stem from a woman aged 55 to 70 in good health.

The chain recombines TRBV10-3 with TRBJ2-3; D possibly uses TRBD1 or TRBD2 (6 bases each). Trimming pared 6 bases from V and 5 bases from J, leaving 15 bases between. Germline-derived CDR1 and CDR2 are ENHRY and SYGVKD. The CDR3 contains 14 residues. The CDR3 DNA reads TGTGCCATCAGGGAGGGGGGCCAGGGAGATACGCAGTATTTT. It encodes CAIREGGQGDTQYF.

The chain couples TRBV7-3 to TRBJ2-6, with D perhaps assigned TRBD1 or TRBD2 (5 bases each). The CDR3 is made up of 17 amino acids. V lost 2 bases and J 0 bases, leaving 11 bases between the germline ends. Germline lookup yields CDR1 SGHTA and CDR2 FQGTGA. The CDR3 protein is CASSLEGRHSGANVLTF. The CDR3 nucleotides are TGTGCCAGCAGCTTAGAGGGACGACACTCTGGGGCCAACGTCCTGACTTTC.

This clonotype has ten or more counts. The genes are TRBV4-3 and TRBJ2-5; D perhaps matches TRBD2 (5 bases). Germline CDR1 and CDR2: LGHNA and YSLEER. This CDR3 comprises 16 residues. Trimming shortened V by 4 bases and J by 2 bases, and 17 bases separated the two germline ends. The CDR3 loop is CASSPHRGGGQETQYF. Written as DNA, the CDR3 is TGCGCCAGCAGCCCTCATCGGGGTGGTGGTCAAGAGACCCAGTACTTC.

The chain uses TRBV5-1 and TRBJ1-1, with 8 bases aligning to TRBD1. The CDR3 loop spans 16 amino acids. V trimming: 2 bases; J trimming: 6 bases; junction bases outside the gene matches: 12. Germline CDR1 SGHRS, CDR2 YFSETQ. CDR3 coding DNA: TGCGCCAGCAGCTTAGGGACAACAGGGGGTTCGGCTGAAGCTTTCTTT. Residues: CASSLGTTGGSAEAFF.

This clonotype occurred a few times. The chain recombines TRBV29-1 with TRBJ2-5; D not resolved. CDR3 size: 14 residues. The ends were cut back, 7 bases at V and 0 bases at J, with 15 bases in the middle. Germline V CDR1 and CDR2: SQVTM, ANQGSEA. CDR3 sequence reads: CSAPGEQHQETQYF. For the CDR3, the DNA is TGCAGCGCCCCTGGGGAACAGCACCAAGAGACCCAGTACTTC.

The V gene is TRBV20-1, the J gene TRBJ2-1; TRBD2 aligns across 7 bases. Germline V gene data show CDR1 as DFQATT and CDR2 as SNEGSKA (reference sequence). The CDR3 has 13 residues. Trimming at V came to 4 bases and at J to 5 bases, leaving 5 bases not matched to a gene. CDR3: CSANGRSHNEQFF. Written as DNA, the CDR3 is TGCAGTGCTAACGGGAGGTCCCACAATGAGCAGTTCTTC.

The genes are TRBV7-2 and TRBJ2-7; 8 nucleotides agree with TRBD2. Trimming took 2 bases from V and 3 from J; bases not matched to a gene: 9. Germline values: CDR1 SGHTA, CDR2 FQGNSA. The CDR3 sequence is 16 residues long. Here the CDR3 reads CASSLSAGAPLYEQYF. CDR3 DNA sequence: TGTGCCAGCAGCTTATCAGCGGGAGCTCCCCTCTACGAGCAGTACTTC. The full variable domain, with the rest looked up from reference TRBV7-2 and TRBJ2-7, is GAGVSQSPSNKVTEKGKDVELRCDPISGHTALYWYRQSLGQGLEFLIYFQGNSAPDKSGLPSDRFSAERTGGSVSTLTIQRTQQEDSAVYLCASSLSAGAPLYEQYFGPGTRLTVT.

J is TRBJ2-7 and V is TRBV27; 13 bases align to TRBD2. V was pared by 6 bases and J by 2 bases, with 10 bases of the junction left unmatched. This CDR3 has 17 amino acids. Germline V gene lookup returns CDR1 MNHEY and CDR2 SMNVEV (reference sequence). As DNA, the CDR3 is TGTGCCAGCAGCACCGGGACTAGCGGGACTAACGCCTACGAGCAGTACTTC. Encoded protein: CASSTGTSGTNAYEQYF.

This clonotype has more than one count but fewer than ten. This chain links TRBV12-3 or TRBV12-4 with TRBJ2-3, with D maybe TRBD2 (6 bases). This CDR3 spans 14 amino acids. The V end was cut by 5 bases, the J end by 3 bases, with 12 bases between. The CDR3 protein is CASSGEEVTDTQYF. In nucleotides, the CDR3 is TGTGCCAGCAGTGGGGAGGAGGTGACAGATACGCAGTATTTT.

The rearrangement joins TRBV6-5 to TRBJ2-7; 9 nucleotides agree with TRBD1. CDR1 and CDR2 (germline): MNHEY, SVGAGI. Trimming at V came to 6 bases and at J to 4 bases, leaving 7 bases not matched to a gene. The CDR3 extends over 14 amino acids. In DNA form, the CDR3 reads TGTGCCAGCAGCCCGGGACAGGGATATTACGAGCAGTACTTC. It encodes CASSPGQGYYEQYF.

V gene TRBV6-5 combines with J gene TRBJ1-2; TRBD1 is a possible D gene (5 bases). V was cut by 9 bases and J by 4 bases, with 24 bases left in between. The CDR3 contains 16 residues. From germline, CDR1 is MNHEY and CDR2 SVGAGI. CDR3 bases: TGTGCCAGTGAGCCACATAGCGGCCTGGGGGGCTATGGCTACACCTTC. Its translation is CASEPHSGLGGYGYTF.

This clonotype was seen a handful of times. The chain uses TRBV20-1 and TRBJ2-1, with a tentative D call TRBD1 (5 bases). Trimming left V 6 bases short and J 11 bases short, with 20 bases between. Germline V gives CDR1 DFQATT, CDR2 SNEGSKA (reference sequence). The CDR3 runs to 13 residues. The CDR3 DNA is TGCAGTGCCCCGATCCGTGTATGGGGCCAGCAGTTCTTC. Translation gives CSAPIRVWGQQFF.

In the case of this clonotype: Sequence at one end of the junction differs from germline and may be a read error. The rearrangement links TRBV5-8 to TRBJ1-6; 7 bases line up with TRBD1. The CDR3 covers 15 residues. CDR1 and CDR2 from the germline V gene are SGHTS and YDEGEE. In DNA form, the CDR3 reads TGTGTCAGCAGTCGGACAGGAGAAGATAATTCACCCCTCCACTTT. It encodes CVSSRTGEDNSPLHF.

The DNA for the CDR3 is TGTGCCAGCTCACCACAGGAACCCTCCTACAATGAGCAGTTCTTC. Translated: CASSPQEPSYNEQFF. This rearrangement joins TRBV18 to TRBJ2-1; D is uncertain. Between the trimmed V and J ends, which lost 1 base and 0 bases, there was a span of 7 bases. The CDR3 runs 15 residues. Per germline, CDR1 KGHSH and CDR2 LQKENI.

J is TRBJ2-1 and V is TRBV6-4; possible D gene TRBD2, 6 bases. Germline V gene data show CDR1 as MRHNA and CDR2 as SNTAGT. Trimming left V 5 bases short and J 6 bases short, with 14 bases between. The CDR3 extends over 14 amino acids. The CDR3 sequence: CASSLSGNFNEQFF. The CDR3 DNA is TGTGCCAGCAGTCTTAGCGGAAACTTCAATGAGCAGTTCTTC.

This clonotype was seen more than once but under ten times. V usage is TRBV12-3 or TRBV12-4 and J usage is TRBJ2-1; D unresolved. The CDR3 sequence is 15 residues long. Deletions cut 4 bases from V and 1 base from J, with 11 bases between. The DNA for the CDR3 is TGTGCCAGCAGTTCCCGGATGGGGTCCTACAATGAGCAGTTCTTC. Translating it yields CASSSRMGSYNEQFF.

Written as DNA, the CDR3 is TGCAGTGCTAGATCGGACAGGGCGAACACCGGGGAGCTGTTTTTT. Translated, it gives CSARSDRANTGELFF. The genes are TRBV20-1 and TRBJ2-2, with 8 bases identical to TRBD1. The germline V gene encodes CDR1 DFQATT and CDR2 SNEGSKA (reference sequence). The CDR3 has 15 amino acids. Trimming cost V 2 bases and J 0 bases; bases outside gene matches: 2.

This clonotype has at least ten counts. CDR3 bases: TGCAGTGCTAGTCACGGAACTAACTATGGCTACACCTTC. As protein: CSASHGTNYGYTF. V is TRBV20-1 and J is TRBJ1-2; D is uncertain. The V end lost 3 bases, the J end lost 0 bases, and 8 bases lay between the germline ends. The CDR3 has 13 amino acids. Germline V gene data show CDR1 as DFQATT and CDR2 as SNEGSKA (reference sequence).

The V gene is TRBV6-4, the J gene TRBJ2-3; 10 positions match TRBD2. The trim removed 6 bases at V and 2 bases at J, leaving 5 bases unmatched. Germline V lookup: CDR1 MRHNA, CDR2 SNTAGT. The length of the CDR3 is 15 residues. CDR3 in amino acids: CASREAGGPTDTQYF. The CDR3 bases are TGTGCCAGCAGAGAAGCGGGAGGGCCCACAGATACGCAGTATTTT.